The clone carrying this T cell receptor (beta chain) was recorded many times. Its cognate antigen is unknown. Absence of ophthalmopathy progression within 18 months defined stable Graves' hyperthyroidism. CDR1 is SGDLS and CDR2 is YYNGEE in the germline V gene. The CDR3 sequence is 13 residues long. Trimming shortened V by 0 bases and J by 6 bases, and 9 bases separated the two germline ends. These data are taken from a study of T cells in Graves' hyperthyroidism and ophthalmopathy. Regarding the study as a whole: Blood held most thyroid clonotypes expanded above 0.001 frequency. The model foresaw ophthalmopathy a median roughly 6 months prior to onset.

Amplified regions were TCR beta CDR3 sequences from RNA transcripts. In the first-round RT-PCR of the TCR CDR3, the HTBI primer set was used. TCRdb itself ran the multiplex PCR reads through MiXCR, one entry per CDR3 protein. The sample holds about 350,000 distinct CDR3 sequences, approximately 19% seen once. Sequencing was performed on blood. The chain employs TRBV9 and TRBJ1-1, with unresolved D. This TCR was recovered from a woman aged 18-29 years with Graves' hyperthyroidism. In DNA, the CDR3 is TGTGCCAGCAGCGTAGCCCCTGGGGCTGAAGCTTTCTTT. Protein sequence: CASSVAPGAEAFF.